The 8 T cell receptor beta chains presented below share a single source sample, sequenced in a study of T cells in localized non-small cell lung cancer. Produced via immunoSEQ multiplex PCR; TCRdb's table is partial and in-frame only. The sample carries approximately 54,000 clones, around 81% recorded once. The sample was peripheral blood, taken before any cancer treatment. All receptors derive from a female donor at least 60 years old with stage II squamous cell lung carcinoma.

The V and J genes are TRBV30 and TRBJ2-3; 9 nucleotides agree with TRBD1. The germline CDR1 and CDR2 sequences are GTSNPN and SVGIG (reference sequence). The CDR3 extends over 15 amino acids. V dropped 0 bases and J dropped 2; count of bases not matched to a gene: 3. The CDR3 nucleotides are TGTGCCTGGAGTGTACGGGACAGGGCCACAGATACGCAGTATTTT. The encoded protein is CAWSVRDRATDTQYF.

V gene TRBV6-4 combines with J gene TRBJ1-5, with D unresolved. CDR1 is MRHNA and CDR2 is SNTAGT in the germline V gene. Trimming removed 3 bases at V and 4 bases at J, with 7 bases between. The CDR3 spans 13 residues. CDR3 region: CASSDTGNQPQHF. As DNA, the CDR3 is TGTGCCAGCAGTGATACGGGGAATCAGCCCCAGCATTTT.

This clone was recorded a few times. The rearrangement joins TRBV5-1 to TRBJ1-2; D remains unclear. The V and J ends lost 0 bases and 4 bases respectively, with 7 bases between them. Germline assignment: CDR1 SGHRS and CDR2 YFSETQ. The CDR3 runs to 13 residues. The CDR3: CASSLGNPYGYTF. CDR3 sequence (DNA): TGCGCCAGCAGCTTGGGCAACCCCTATGGCTACACCTTC.

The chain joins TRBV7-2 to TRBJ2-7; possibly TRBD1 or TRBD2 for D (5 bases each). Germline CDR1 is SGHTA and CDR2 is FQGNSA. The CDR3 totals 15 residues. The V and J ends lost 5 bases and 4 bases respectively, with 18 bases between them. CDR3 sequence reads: CASSPETAVIYEQYF. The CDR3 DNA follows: TGTGCCAGCAGCCCCGAGACAGCGGTGATTTACGAGCAGTACTTC.

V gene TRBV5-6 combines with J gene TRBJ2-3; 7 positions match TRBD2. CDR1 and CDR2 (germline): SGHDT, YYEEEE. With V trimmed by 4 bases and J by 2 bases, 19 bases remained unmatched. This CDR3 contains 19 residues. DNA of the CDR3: TGTGCCAGCAGCGCTGAAGCGGGGCAGGATAGAGAAAACACAGATACGCAGTATTTT. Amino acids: CASSAEAGQDRENTDTQYF.

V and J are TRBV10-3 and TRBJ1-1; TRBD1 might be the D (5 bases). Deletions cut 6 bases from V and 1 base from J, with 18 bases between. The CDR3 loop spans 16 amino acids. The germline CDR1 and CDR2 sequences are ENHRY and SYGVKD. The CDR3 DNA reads TGTGCCATCAGAGATCCATCTGCCCAGGGGAACACTGAAGCTTTCTTT. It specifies CAIRDPSAQGNTEAFF.

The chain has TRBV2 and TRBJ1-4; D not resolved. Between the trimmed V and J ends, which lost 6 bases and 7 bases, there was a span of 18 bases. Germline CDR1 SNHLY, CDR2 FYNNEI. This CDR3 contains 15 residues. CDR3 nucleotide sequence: TGTGCCAGCAGCCTATTCAAGGGAAGGAGTGAAAAACTGTTTTTT. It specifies CASSLFKGRSEKLFF.

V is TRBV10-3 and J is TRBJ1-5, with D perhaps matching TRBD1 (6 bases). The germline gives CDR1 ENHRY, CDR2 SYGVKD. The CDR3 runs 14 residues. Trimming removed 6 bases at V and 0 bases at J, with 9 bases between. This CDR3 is CAIRADSSNQPQHF. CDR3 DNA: TGTGCCATCAGGGCGGACAGTAGCAATCAGCCCCAGCATTTT.